Shown below are 2 T cell receptor beta chains from a single sample sequenced in a study of blood T cell repertoires in COVID-19. Using immunoSEQ multiplex PCR, the repertoire was profiled, and TCRdb retains in-frame clones only, with some absent. This sample has 110,000 or so clones, with around 86% found just once. The sequenced sample was peripheral blood. The receptors originated from a man older than 75 with acute or convalescent COVID-19.

The CDR3 here is CASGDRGLREEKLFF. The CDR3 bases are TGTGCCAGCGGGGACAGGGGTCTCCGGGAGGAAAAACTGTTTTTT. This sequence joins TRBV19 and TRBJ1-4; 10 bases fit TRBD1. This CDR3 is built from 15 residues. The germline CDR1 and CDR2 sequences are LNHDA and SQIVND (reference sequence). V lost 9 bases to trimming and J lost 8 bases; unmatched junction nucleotides: 12. Looking up the rest from reference TRBV19 and TRBJ1-4 gives the full variable domain: DGGITQSPKYLFRKEGQNVTLSCEQNLNHDAMYWYRQDPGQGLRLIYYSQIVNDFQKGDIAEGYSVSREKKESFPLTVTSAQKNPTAFYLCASGDRGLREEKLFFGSGTQLSVL.

A single count supports this clone. The chain joins TRBV19 to TRBJ2-1; 13 bases are shared with TRBD2. The V segment lost 4 bases and the J segment 8 bases; nucleotides outside the gene matches: 8. Germline CDR1 LNHDA, CDR2 SQIVND (reference sequence). CDR3 size: 16 residues. The chain's CDR3 is CASSTRTSGRHHEQFF. The CDR3 region has the DNA TGTGCCAGTAGTACTCGGACTAGCGGGAGACATCATGAGCAGTTCTTC.